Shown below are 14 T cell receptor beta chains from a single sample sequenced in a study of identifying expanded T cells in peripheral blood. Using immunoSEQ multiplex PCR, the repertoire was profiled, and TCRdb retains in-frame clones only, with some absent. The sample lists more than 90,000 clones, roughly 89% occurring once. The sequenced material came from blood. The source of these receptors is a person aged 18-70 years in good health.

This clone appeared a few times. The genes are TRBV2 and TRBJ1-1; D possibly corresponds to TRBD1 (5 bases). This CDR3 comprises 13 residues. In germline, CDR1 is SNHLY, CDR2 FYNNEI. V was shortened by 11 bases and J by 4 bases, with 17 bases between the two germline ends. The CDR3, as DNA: TGTGCCCGTGAAAGAAGGGGATTCACTGAAGCTTTCTTT. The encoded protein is CARERRGFTEAFF.

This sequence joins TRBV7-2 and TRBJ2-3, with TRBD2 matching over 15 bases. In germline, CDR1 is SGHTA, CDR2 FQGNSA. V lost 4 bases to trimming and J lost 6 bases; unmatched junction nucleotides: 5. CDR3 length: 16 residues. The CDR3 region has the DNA TGTGCCAGCAGCTCAGGACTAGCGGGGGGGGTGGATACGCAGTATTTT. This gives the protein CASSSGLAGGVDTQYF. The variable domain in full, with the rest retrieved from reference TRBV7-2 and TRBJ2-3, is GAGVSQSPSNKVTEKGKDVELRCDPISGHTALYWYRQSLGQGLEFLIYFQGNSAPDKSGLPSDRFSAERTGGSVSTLTIQRTQQEDSAVYLCASSSGLAGGVDTQYFGPGTRLTVL.

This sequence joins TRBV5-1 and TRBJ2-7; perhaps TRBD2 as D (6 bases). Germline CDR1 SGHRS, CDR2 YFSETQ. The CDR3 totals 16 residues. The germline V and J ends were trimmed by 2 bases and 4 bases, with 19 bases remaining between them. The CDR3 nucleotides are TGCGCCAGCAGCTTTTACACTAGCTCGCCCTCTTACGAGCAGTACTTC. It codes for CASSFYTSSPSYEQYF. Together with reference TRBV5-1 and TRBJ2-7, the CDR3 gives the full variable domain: KAGVTQTPRYLIKTRGQQVTLSCSPISGHRSVSWYQQTPGQGLQFLFEYFSETQRNKGNFPGRFSGRQFSNSRSEMNVSTLELGDSALYLCASSFYTSSPSYEQYFGPGTRLTVT.

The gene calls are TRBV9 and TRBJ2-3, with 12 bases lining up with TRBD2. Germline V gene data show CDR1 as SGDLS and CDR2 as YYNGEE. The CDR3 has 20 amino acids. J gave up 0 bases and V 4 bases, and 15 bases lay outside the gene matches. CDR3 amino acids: CASSPTAGASGGESTDTQYF. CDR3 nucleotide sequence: TGTGCCAGCAGCCCCACCGCCGGGGCTAGCGGGGGGGAAAGCACAGATACGCAGTATTTT.

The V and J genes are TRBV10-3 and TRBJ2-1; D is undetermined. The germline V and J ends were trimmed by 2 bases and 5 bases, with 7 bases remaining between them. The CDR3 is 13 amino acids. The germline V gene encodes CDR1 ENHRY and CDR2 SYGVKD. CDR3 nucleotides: TGTGCCATCAGTGAGACCCGGGACAATGAGCAGTTCTTC. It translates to CAISETRDNEQFF.

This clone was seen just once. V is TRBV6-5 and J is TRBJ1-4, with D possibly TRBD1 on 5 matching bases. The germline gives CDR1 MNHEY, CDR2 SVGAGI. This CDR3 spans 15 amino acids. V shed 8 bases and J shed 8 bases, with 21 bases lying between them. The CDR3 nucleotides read TGTGCCAGCTCAGACCGGGACCCGAGGTGGGAAAAACTGTTTTTT. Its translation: CASSDRDPRWEKLFF.

This chain's CDR3 is CSVGDSGEDTQYF. As DNA, the CDR3 is TGCAGCGTTGGTGATAGCGGGGAGGATACGCAGTATTTT. The V gene is TRBV29-1, the J gene TRBJ2-3, with 8 bases fitting TRBD2. CDR3 length: 13 amino acids. Germline V lookup: CDR1 SQVTM, CDR2 ANQGSEA. The V segment lost 4 bases and the J segment 6 bases; nucleotides outside the gene matches: 6.

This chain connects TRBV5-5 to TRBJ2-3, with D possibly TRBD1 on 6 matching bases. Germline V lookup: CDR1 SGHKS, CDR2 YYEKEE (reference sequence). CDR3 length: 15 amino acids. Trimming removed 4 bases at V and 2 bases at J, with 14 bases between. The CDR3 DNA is TGTGCCAGCAGCGATTGGACAGCCCTCACAGATACGCAGTATTTT. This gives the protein CASSDWTALTDTQYF. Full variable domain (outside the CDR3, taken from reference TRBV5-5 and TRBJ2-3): DAGVTQSPTHLIKTRGQQVTLRCSPISGHKSVSWYQQVLGQGPQFIFQYYEKEERGRGNFPDRFSARQFPNYSSELNVNALLLGDSALYLCASSDWTALTDTQYFGPGTRLTVL.

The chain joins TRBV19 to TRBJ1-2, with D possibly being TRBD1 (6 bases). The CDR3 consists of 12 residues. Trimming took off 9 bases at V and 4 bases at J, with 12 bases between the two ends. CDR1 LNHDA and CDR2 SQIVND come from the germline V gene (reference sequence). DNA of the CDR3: TGTGCCAGCCGGGGGGGGGCCTATGGCTACACCTTC. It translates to CASRGGAYGYTF. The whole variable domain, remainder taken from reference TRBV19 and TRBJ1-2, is DGGITQSPKYLFRKEGQNVTLSCEQNLNHDAMYWYRQDPGQGLRLIYYSQIVNDFQKGDIAEGYSVSREKKESFPLTVTSAQKNPTAFYLCASRGGAYGYTFGSGTRLTVV.

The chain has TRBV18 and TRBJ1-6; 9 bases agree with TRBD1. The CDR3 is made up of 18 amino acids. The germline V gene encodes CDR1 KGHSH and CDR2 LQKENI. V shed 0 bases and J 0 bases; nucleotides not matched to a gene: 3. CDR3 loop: CASSPPGTGSSYNSPLHF. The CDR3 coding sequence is TGTGCCAGCTCACCACCCGGGACAGGGAGCTCCTATAATTCACCCCTCCACTTT.

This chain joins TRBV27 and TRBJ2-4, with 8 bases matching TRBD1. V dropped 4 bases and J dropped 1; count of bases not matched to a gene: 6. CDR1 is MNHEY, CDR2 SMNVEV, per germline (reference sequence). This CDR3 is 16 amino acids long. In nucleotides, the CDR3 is TGTGCCAGCAGTTCCGGACAGGGACGCGCCAAAAACATTCAGTACTTC. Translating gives CASSSGQGRAKNIQYF.

CDR3 loop: CASSLGGQGRADTQYF. The CDR3, as DNA: TGTGCCAGCAGCTTGGGTGGGCAGGGGAGGGCAGATACGCAGTATTTT. The rearrangement joins TRBV5-4 to TRBJ2-3, with D perhaps matching TRBD2 (7 bases). Germline CDR1 is SGHNT and CDR2 is YYREEE (reference sequence). V was cut by 0 bases and J by 4 bases, with 15 bases left in between. This CDR3 has 16 amino acids.

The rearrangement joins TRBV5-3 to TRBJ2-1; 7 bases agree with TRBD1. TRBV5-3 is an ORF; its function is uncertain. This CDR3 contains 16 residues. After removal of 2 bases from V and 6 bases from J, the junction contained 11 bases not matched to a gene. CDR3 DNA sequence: TGTGCCAGAAGCTTTCAAAGGGACAGTAGAGGCAATGAGCAGTTCTTC. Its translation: CARSFQRDSRGNEQFF.

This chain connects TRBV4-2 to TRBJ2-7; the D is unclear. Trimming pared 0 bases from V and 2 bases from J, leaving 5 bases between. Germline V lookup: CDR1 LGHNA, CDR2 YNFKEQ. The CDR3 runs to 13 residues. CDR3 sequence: CASSQDLAYEQYF. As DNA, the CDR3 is TGTGCCAGCAGCCAAGATCTCGCCTACGAGCAGTACTTC.